This section outlines one T cell receptor (beta chain) sequence together with its context. This clonotype was seen a few times. No antigen is known for it. One base away there is no much larger clone; base qualities are not given. Synthesis of TCR cDNA relied on 5'RACE template switching, a step that introduced a universal primer site along with unique molecular identifiers. cDNA synthesis was primed from both the TCR alpha and TCR beta constant segments. Two PCR steps were used to amplify libraries, with sample barcodes and sequencing adapters being added in the second step. Sequencing of the libraries was done on either Illumina HiSeq 2500 (2x100 bp) or NovaSeq (2x150 bp). The authors processed their data as follows. MIGEC was used to demultiplex reads and collapse the reads into UMI consensus sequences, and MiXCR was used for V(D)J alignment. Vaccine-responding clonotypes were defined with edgeR using replicate PBMC samples, requiring FDR below 0.01 and a log2 fold change above 5 up to day 15. Bulk clonotypes were assigned CD4 or CD8 identity according to which sequenced CD4 or CD8 repertoire held them at higher abundance. Clones were called with MiXCR by TCRdb after fastp trimmed the public reads at Q25, and only in-frame beta chains were retained. Every distinct CDR3 protein forms one entry, paired with its most common genes and DNA. These V and J calls originate from TCRdb's pipeline instead of the authors' own analysis. The sample has 200,000 or so distinct CDR3 sequences on record, 6% to 8% of them singletons. The ten largest clones add up to 0.8% to 1.2% of the sample.

The sample's treatment or condition label, in plain terms: live attenuated yellow fever vaccine strain. A standard Ficoll-Paque protocol was used to isolate PBMCs from peripheral blood. Dynabeads CD4 and CD8 positive selection kits were used to isolate CD4 and CD8 T-cell fractions. TriZol was used to extract RNA from bulk PBMCs, from CD4 and CD8 fractions, and from dextramer-positive and dextramer-negative fractions. The data belong to a study of T cells after yellow fever vaccination (dated by TCRdb to about 2019). For the study in its entirety: The SMART-Seq v4 Ultra Low Input RNA kit was used to prepare libraries from fractions with low cell numbers. To track T-cell clones before and after primary and booster YFV17D yellow fever vaccination, bulk TCR alpha and beta repertoires were sequenced longitudinally. The cohort comprised two healthy male donors, one aged 18 to 29 and one aged 30 to 40 years. Blood was collected at multiple timepoints before and after primary and secondary immunization, and bulk PBMC replicates and cell subsets were isolated. Broad study findings and their caveats: The secondary T-cell response was weaker than the primary response but faster, peaking on day 5 instead of day 15. Because abundant contaminating clonotypes from the bulk population could be contained in FACS-sorted repertoires, computational filtering was required. Most clones expanded after primary vaccination (roughly 96% of CD4 and roughly 88% of CD8) were re-detected after the booster, suggesting that broad memory maintenance occurred. Because the study included only a couple of donors, the extent to which the findings can be generalized is limited. A small fraction of clonotypes appeared in both the CD4 and CD8 compartments, likely as a result of convergent recombination.

Sequences LNHDA (CDR1) and SQIVND (CDR2) are obtained from the germline V gene (reference sequence). Between the V and J ends, shortened by 3 bases and 5 bases respectively, the junction contains 8 bases. Reading from cysteine to phenylalanine, the CDR3 counts 13 amino acids. Left in the record is the CDR3 DNA by itself, 39 bases read in frame from the first base. The receptor was derived from a man aged 30 to 39 who received the YFV17D yellow fever vaccine. The chain links TRBV19 with TRBJ1-5, with a weak D call of TRBD1 (5 bases match). The specimen was CD4+ T cells sorted from PBMCs, collected on the day of the yellow fever booster vaccination. The CDR3: CASSITRDQPQHF. The DNA reads TGTGCCAGTAGTATTACCAGGGATCAGCCCCAGCATTTT.